The rows below give T cell receptor beta chains drawn from one sample of a study of pediatric ulcerative colitis. Assay used: immunoSEQ multiplex PCR; TCRdb lists only in-frame clones, some missing. The sample carries tens of thousands of clones, 75% to 90% recorded once. The sample was blood. The receptors come from a boy between 10 and 17 years old who was a control in a study of pediatric ulcerative colitis. Each CDR3 is given with its conserved first and last residue. A D gene is named only where the DNA matches it firmly. The size entry is marked missing in some rows and otherwise reads once, few, many or a size class.

v_gene	j_gene	abundance	d_gene	CDR3aa	CDR3nt
TRBV28	TRBJ1-2	-	TRBD1	CASSPQDRGVYGYTF	TGTGCCAGCAGTCCCCAGGACAGGGGGGTCTATGGCTACACCTTC
TRBV5-1	TRBJ1-2	-	-	CASSLDIGYGYTF	TGCGCCAGCAGCTTGGACATCGGTTACGGCTACACCTTC
TRBV6-6	TRBJ2-1	-	-	CASSQKFGTYNEQFF	TGTGCCAGCAGTCAAAAATTCGGGACTTACAATGAGCAGTTCTTC
TRBV6-5	TRBJ2-5	-	-	CASSSRTAVQETQYF	TGTGCCAGCAGTTCCCGGACAGCCGTACAAGAGACCCAGTACTTC
TRBV7-3	TRBJ2-1	-	TRBD1	CASSPRTGPYNEQFF	TGTGCCAGCAGCCCTCGGACAGGGCCCTACAATGAGCAGTTCTTC
TRBV27	TRBJ1-5	-	-	CASSPLGLEPQHF	TGTGCCAGCAGTCCCCTAGGACTGGAGCCCCAGCATTTT
TRBV28	TRBJ2-7	-	-	CASNNFAGGAYEQYF	TGTGCCAGCAATAATTTCGCAGGAGGGGCCTACGAGCAGTACTTC
TRBV2	TRBJ2-3	once	-	CASSEAAPLDTQYF	TGTGCCAGCAGTGAAGCTGCCCCGTTGGATACGCAGTATTTT
TRBV5-4	TRBJ2-3	-	-	CASSPPPRGTKPGTDTQYF	TGTGCCAGCAGCCCACCCCCCCGCGGGACCAAACCTGGCACAGATACGCAGTATTTT
TRBV27	TRBJ1-6	-	TRBD1	CASSSGQGQMALHF	TGTGCCAGCAGCTCGGGACAGGGTCAAATGGCCCTCCACTTT
TRBV5-1	TRBJ1-1	-	-	CASSFPGGRNTEAFF	TGCGCCAGCAGCTTCCCAGGAGGTAGAAACACTGAAGCTTTCTTT
TRBV19	TRBJ1-1	-	TRBD1	CASSMFSFYRGETEAFF	TGTGCCAGTAGTATGTTCTCTTTTTACAGGGGGGAAACTGAAGCTTTCTTT
TRBV11-2	TRBJ1-4	-	TRBD1	CASSPEGTGPVNEKLFF	TGTGCCAGCAGCCCGGAAGGGACAGGGCCGGTTAATGAAAAACTGTTTTTT
TRBV30	TRBJ2-7	-	TRBD1	CAWRLSRTQPGQGIPPNPYEQYF	TGTGCCTGGAGGTTATCAAGGACCCAACCGGGACAGGGGATTCCCCCAAATCCCTACGAGCAGTACTTC
TRBV5-1	TRBJ1-1	-	-	CASSLSGGMTEAFF	TGCGCCAGCAGCTTGTCCGGGGGGATGACTGAAGCTTTCTTT